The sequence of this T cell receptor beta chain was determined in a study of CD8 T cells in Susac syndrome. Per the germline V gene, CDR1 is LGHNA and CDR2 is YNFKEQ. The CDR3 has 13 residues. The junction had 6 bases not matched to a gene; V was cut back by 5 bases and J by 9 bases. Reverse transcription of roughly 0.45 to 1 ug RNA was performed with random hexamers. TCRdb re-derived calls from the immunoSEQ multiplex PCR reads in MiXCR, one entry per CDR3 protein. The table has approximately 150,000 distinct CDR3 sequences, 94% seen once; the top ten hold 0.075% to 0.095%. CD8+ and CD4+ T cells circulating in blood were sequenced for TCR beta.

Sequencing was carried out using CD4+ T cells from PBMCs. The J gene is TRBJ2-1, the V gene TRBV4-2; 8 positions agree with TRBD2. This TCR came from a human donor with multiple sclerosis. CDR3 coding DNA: TGTGCCAGCAGCGTAGGTCGGGAGGGTGAGCAGTTCTTC. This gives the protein CASSVGREGEQFF.